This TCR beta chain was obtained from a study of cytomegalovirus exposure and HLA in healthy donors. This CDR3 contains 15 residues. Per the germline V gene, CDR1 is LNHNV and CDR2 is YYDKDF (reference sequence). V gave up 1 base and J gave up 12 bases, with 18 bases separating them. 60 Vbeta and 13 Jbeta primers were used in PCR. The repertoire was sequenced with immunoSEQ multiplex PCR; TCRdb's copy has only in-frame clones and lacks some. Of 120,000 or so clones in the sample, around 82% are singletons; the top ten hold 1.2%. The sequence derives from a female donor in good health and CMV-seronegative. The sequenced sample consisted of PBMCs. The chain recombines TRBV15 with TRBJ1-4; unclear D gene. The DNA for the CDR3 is TGTGCCACCAGCAGAGCTCCAACGGAGGGTGGAGAACTGTTTTTT. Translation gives CATSRAPTEGGELFF.